The text below deals with one T cell receptor (beta chain). Its antigen is still unknown. Qualities for individual bases were not recorded, and no much larger clone is one base off. This record comes from a study of cytomegalovirus exposure and HLA in healthy donors (dated by TCRdb to 2016 to 2017). Context from the whole study: An earlier analysis of several hundred of the donors reported approximately 270 Gb of sequence data and 120 million or so unique TCR beta sequences from about 200 million T cells. Every repertoire in the discovery cohort had been generated on one and the same sequencing platform. Donor age, sex, ethnicity and CMV serostatus were collected together with the repertoire data. Rather than drawing on any new phenotypic data, the later analysis identified candidate immune exposures from TCR beta sequences and the way those sequences occurred across donors. Roughly 300 gigabases of sequencing data and approximately 84 million unique TCR sequences were included in an early release covering 550 to 800 HLA-typed donors. Roughly five DR-DQ haplotypes were handled as single units for association and clustering because linkage in the cohort was strong. Along with the roughly 610-subject first cohort, a separate validation cohort of over a hundred different subjects was used. Of the roughly 390 genotyped donors, approximately 82% fell in the genetic ancestry cluster associated with self-reported Caucasian donors. Both class I and class II loci were covered by HLA typing, at four-digit resolution. Using immunosequencing, the study profiled T cell repertoires from fewer than 700 subjects and related those repertoires to cytomegalovirus serostatus. High-throughput TCR immunosequencing, statistical association of individual TCRs with disease status, and machine learning were combined to predict cytomegalovirus infection status. The study was designed to test whether signatures of past pathogen exposure could be identified by cataloging public T cell receptors. In an earlier analysis of around 540 of the donors, high-throughput TCR beta sequencing was used to judge whether each TCR beta V gene segment behaved as functional or pseudogenic. On average, roughly 250,000 unique TCR beta nucleotide sequences were sequenced per donor among a few hundred genotyped donors of the cohort, with roughly 18% of those sequences being non-productive. The number of donors typed differed by locus, with about 629-630 for A, B, C, DRB1 and DQB1, over 500 for DQA1, 600 to 610 for DPA1, and 450 to 480 for DPB1. A later genetic analysis used genome-wide SNP genotypes for about 60% of the 666 donors, treating that subset as a discovery cohort. A later analysis re-analyzed previously published TCR beta repertoires from hundreds of donors and added high-resolution HLA genotyping to study TCR occurrence patterns.

Study-level results and caveats: When HLA alleles, especially DR and DQ, strongly co-occurred, TCR associations were difficult to assign to individual alleles. The authors suggested that the approach could potentially be extended to other disease states and immunological phenotypes. In a later genetic analysis, a missense DCLRE1C variant was associated with V-gene and J-gene trimming of TCR beta chains, and the association was replicated in an independent cohort. A later genetic analysis reported fewer N-insertions in productive TCRs among donors in an Asian-associated ancestry cluster than the roughly 670-donor mean. The presence/absence analyses assumed that sequencing depth was roughly uniform across donors, and that assumption may not be true. A total of 150 to 200 TCR beta chains were listed by the study as associated with cytomegalovirus. A further reported finding was that TCR beta sequences accurately predicted the HLA-A and HLA-B alleles for most subjects in the first cohort. Because some donors lacked HLA typing at each locus, the association tests relied only on the typed subset. A cluster of highly shared sequence variants was judged likely to be a technical artifact of the sequencing pipeline. In vitro tests confirmed that a few of the cytomegalovirus-associated TCR beta chains recognize cytomegalovirus antigens. In a later analysis, the rate of TCR association differed among HLA loci, with DRB1 alleles having the most associated TCRs and HLA-C alleles having the fewest. A later analysis found that most CMV-associated TCR beta chains appeared HLA-restricted, with HLA associations seemingly driven largely by CMV exposure. The classifier was reported to diagnose cytomegalovirus status with high specificity and sensitivity in both the original and validation cohorts. Because counts were too low, some 16 rarely observed V segments, including chromosome 9 orphons, were excluded from the earlier analysis of 587 of the donors. In a later analysis, 16,951 TCR beta sequences were associated with specific HLA alleles at a false discovery rate of 0.05. The cohort was sequenced for TCR beta chains only, and without alpha or paired-chain data the features that could be detected were limited. A later analysis reported that several top co-occurrence clusters appeared linked to parvovirus B19, influenza, CMV and Epstein-Barr virus. In a later analysis, HLA-associated TCR beta chains showed more clonal expansion and lower generation probabilities than non-associated chains that were equally common. Immune exposure information for the cohort was limited to CMV serostatus. Linkage disequilibrium might explain the correlated functional status among segregating V segments, but an unknown experimental factor could not be ruled out. Some IMGT-functional V segments, including TRBV6-2 and TRBV6-3, could not be distinguished by the 87-base-pair reads and were therefore excluded. Most TCR sequences were observed very rarely across donors, whereas some public TCRs were present in many individuals. In an earlier analysis of roughly 500 of the donors, most TCR beta V segments appeared in productive rearrangements about 87% or about 30% of the time, broadly matching IMGT annotations.

Libraries were prepared through the immunoSEQ multiplex PCR assay. For the multiplex PCR, a mixture combining 60 forward primers for TCR Vbeta segments and 13 reverse primers for TCR Jbeta segments was used. Amplification of the CDR3 region of rearranged TCR beta genes was performed with a multiplex PCR assay on genomic DNA. Amplified TCR beta libraries were sequenced as 87-base-pair reads on the Illumina HiSeq System. Concerning the study's data processing: In a later analysis, tens of millions of unique TCR beta chains were counted across the approximately 640 repertoires, and around 11 million of these chains were shared by at least two donors. Raw reads were error-corrected and collapsed into unique sequences by a nearest-neighbor algorithm in which closely related sequences were merged to remove PCR and sequencing errors. Alignment of CDR3 sequences to IMGT reference sequences was used to assign V, D and J gene segments. For a sequence to be retained, a match of at least six nucleotides to both a V gene segment and a J gene segment was required. Rearrangements were classified as productive when the CDR3 lacked stop codons and remained in frame with V and J, and all other rearrangements were classified as non-productive. CDR3 was defined by IMGT convention, running from the second conserved V-encoded cysteine to the conserved J-encoded phenylalanine. The earlier analysis of 587 of the donors excluded any sequence lacking an unambiguous match to a single V gene segment. In an earlier analysis of more than 500 of the donors, a V segment was called functional when productive rearrangements were above 56.7%, and segregating when the standard deviation between donors exceeded 5%. A statistical classification framework was built to diagnose cytomegalovirus status from the catalog of TCR beta chain sequences. In a later analysis, V and J genes were assigned by comparing TCR nucleotide sequences against IMGT/GENE-DB human TR gene sequences. In a later analysis, CDR3 sequences and most-parsimonious VDJ recombination scenarios were assigned using the TCRdist pipeline. In a later analysis, every TCR beta chain was defined by the combination of its CDR3 amino acid sequence and its V-gene family, and reads without a unique V-gene family were dropped. A later analysis removed 592 highly shared, low-generation-probability nucleotide sequences to deal with suspected cross-contamination and a sequencing artifact. For each public chain, a later analysis derived a clonal expansion index from normalized ranks of inferred template counts within each repertoire. Generation probabilities in a later analysis came from a VDJ recombination model fitted to out-of-frame rearrangements, and those results were checked against IGoR. In a later analysis, hypergeometric tests were used to score TCR-TCR, TCR-HLA and TCR-CMV co-occurrence, with a repertoire-size bias correction applied to TCR pairs. In a later analysis, false discovery rates were estimated by permuting HLA or CMV assignments 20 times. In a later analysis, co-occurring TCRs were grouped using DBSCAN, and TCRdist sequence similarity was added for clustering within HLA-allele-positive subsets. Repertoires with fewer than 30,000 or more than 120,000 public chains, plus five repertoires with anomalous nucleotide sharing, were excluded from co-occurrence clustering. TCRdb retrieved this table from immuneACCESS and kept in-frame rearrangements only. Not all clones are present; in checked studies, unresolved V genes account for under half, and no reason is known for the remainder. Clone size and the V and J calls come from that table; the DNA yielded D and trimming. This sample gives some 100,000 clones in total; roughly 79% of them show up just once. The ten most abundant clones make up 2.5% to 3.5% of the sample.

The cohort consisted of fewer than 700 healthy bone marrow donors. At the time of sampling, every cohort member was nominally healthy, though immune exposures that went unrecorded were likely present. The donor tested CMV seropositive and was one of the 289 seropositive cohort members. Every donor gave a peripheral blood sample, and the peripheral blood mononuclear cells from that sample were used for TCR beta sequencing. Genomic DNA extraction from the blood cell samples was performed with the Qiagen DNeasy Blood Extraction Kit. For CDR1 and CDR2, the germline V gene lists SGDLS and YYNGEE. Spanning cysteine to phenylalanine, the CDR3 consists of 14 amino acids. Only the CDR3 portion is preserved as DNA: 42 bases, with reading frame beginning at the first base. V and J are truncated by 0 bases and 4 bases respectively, leaving an intervening sequence of 10 bases.

The sequence was collected from a female donor in good health and CMV-seropositive. The sequencing input was PBMCs. Here the chain combines TRBV9 and TRBJ1-2; the D gene is perhaps TRBD1, from 6 matching bases. The CDR3 loop reads CASSVDVGGYGYTF. The nucleotide sequence is given as TGTGCCAGCAGCGTAGATGTAGGGGGCTATGGCTACACCTTC. Reference TRBV9 and TRBJ1-2 genes cover what lies past the CDR3, so the full variable domain is DSGVTQTPKHLITATGQRVTLRCSPRSGDLSVYWYQQSLDQGLQFLIQYYNGEERAKGNILERFSAQQFPDLHSELNLSSLELGDSALYFCASSVDVGGYGYTFGSGTRLTVV.